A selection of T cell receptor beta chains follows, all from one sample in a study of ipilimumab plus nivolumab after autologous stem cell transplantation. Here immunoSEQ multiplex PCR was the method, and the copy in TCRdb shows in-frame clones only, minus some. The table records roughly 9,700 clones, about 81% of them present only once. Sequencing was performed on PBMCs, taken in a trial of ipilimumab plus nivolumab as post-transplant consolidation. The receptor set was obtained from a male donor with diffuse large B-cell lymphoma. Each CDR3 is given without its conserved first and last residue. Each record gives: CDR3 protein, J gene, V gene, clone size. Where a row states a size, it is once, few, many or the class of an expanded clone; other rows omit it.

ASSNSWKGADEQF,TRBJ2-1,TRBV11-2,NA
ASRDGGGIGYT,TRBJ1-2,TRBV7-9,once
ASGQGLAPDTQY,TRBJ2-3,TRBV12-5,NA
ASSPWGAGTSSYNEQF,TRBJ2-1,TRBV7-4,NA
ASSPFRDSRMNEQF,TRBJ2-1,TRBV18,once
ASSEQPGTSGSQY,TRBJ2-7,TRBV5-3,NA
ASSLWVSYNEQF,TRBJ2-1,TRBV5-1,NA
ASDTGQGARQPQH,TRBJ1-5,TRBV19,NA
ASSAGLAGALGAGELF,TRBJ2-2,TRBV27,NA
ASSVAGQNTEAF,TRBJ1-1,TRBV2,NA
ASSWTDSSEEKLF,TRBJ1-4,TRBV27,few
ASSRQGYQPQH,TRBJ1-5,TRBV28,NA
ASRNTQEQYGYT,TRBJ1-2,TRBV5-1,NA
ASKVGVLTYNEQF,TRBJ2-1,TRBV4-1,once
ASSLAGASTDTQY,TRBJ2-3,TRBV5-1,NA
ASSFLRGGHGNEQF,TRBJ2-1,TRBV28,NA
ASSFTSGGAGEQF,TRBJ2-1,TRBV5-1,NA
ASMGGGLSNEQF,TRBJ2-1,TRBV7-6,NA